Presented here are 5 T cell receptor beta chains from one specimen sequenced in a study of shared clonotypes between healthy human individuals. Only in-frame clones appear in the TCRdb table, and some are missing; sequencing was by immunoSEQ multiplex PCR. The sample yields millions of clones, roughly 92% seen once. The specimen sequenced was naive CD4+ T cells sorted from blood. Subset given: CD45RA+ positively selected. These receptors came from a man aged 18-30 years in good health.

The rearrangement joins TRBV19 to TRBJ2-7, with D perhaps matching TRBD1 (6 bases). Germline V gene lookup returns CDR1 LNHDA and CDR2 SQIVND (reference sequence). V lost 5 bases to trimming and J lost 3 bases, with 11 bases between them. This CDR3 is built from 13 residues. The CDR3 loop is CASSPRGLYEQYF. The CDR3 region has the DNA TGTGCCAGTAGTCCCAGGGGCCTCTACGAGCAGTACTTC. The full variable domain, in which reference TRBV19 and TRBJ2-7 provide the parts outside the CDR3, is DGGITQSPKYLFRKEGQNVTLSCEQNLNHDAMYWYRQDPGQGLRLIYYSQIVNDFQKGDIAEGYSVSREKKESFPLTVTSAQKNPTAFYLCASSPRGLYEQYFGPGTRLTVT.

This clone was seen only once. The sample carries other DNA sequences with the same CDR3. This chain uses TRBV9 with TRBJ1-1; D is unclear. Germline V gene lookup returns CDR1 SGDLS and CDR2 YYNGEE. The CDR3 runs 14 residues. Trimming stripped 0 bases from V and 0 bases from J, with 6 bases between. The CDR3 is CASSVGSLNTEAFF. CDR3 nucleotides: TGTGCCAGCAGCGTAGGCAGCCTGAACACTGAAGCTTTCTTT.

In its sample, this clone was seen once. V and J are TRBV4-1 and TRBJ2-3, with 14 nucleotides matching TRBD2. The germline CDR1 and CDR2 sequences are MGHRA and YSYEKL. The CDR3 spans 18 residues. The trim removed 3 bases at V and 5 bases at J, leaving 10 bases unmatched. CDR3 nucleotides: TGCGCCAGCAGCCACGCAAGGGGGACTAGCGGGAGCCAAGATACGCAGTATTTT. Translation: CASSHARGTSGSQDTQYF.

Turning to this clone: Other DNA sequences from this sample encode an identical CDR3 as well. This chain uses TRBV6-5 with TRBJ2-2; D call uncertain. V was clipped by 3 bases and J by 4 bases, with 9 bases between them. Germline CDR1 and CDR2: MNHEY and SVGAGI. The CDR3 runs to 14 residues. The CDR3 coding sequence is TGTGCCAGCAGTTATTCGTTAGGCACCGGGGAGCTGTTTTTT. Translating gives CASSYSLGTGELFF.

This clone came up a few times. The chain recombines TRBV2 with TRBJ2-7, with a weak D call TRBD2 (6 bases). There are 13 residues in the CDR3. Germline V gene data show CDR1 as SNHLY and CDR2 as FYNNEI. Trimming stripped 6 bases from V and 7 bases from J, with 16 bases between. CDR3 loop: CASRGTIAGEQYF. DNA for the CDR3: TGTGCCAGCAGGGGTACAATCGCGGGGGAGCAGTACTTC.